Presented here are 12 T cell receptor beta chains from one specimen sequenced in a study of CD8 T cells in ankylosing spondylitis. Each CDR3 protein is one row after TCRdb ran MiXCR on the 5' RACE reads. The repertoire consists of about 160,000 distinct CDR3 sequences, with about 42% occurring once and the leading ten covering roughly 15%. The sequencing input was synovial fluid, either unsorted or a sorted T cell fraction (not recorded which). The receptors were sampled from a male donor with ankylosing spondylitis.

At least ten counts were recorded for this clonotype. CDR3 sequence: CASSLFGTEQETQYF. In DNA form, the CDR3 reads TGTGCCAGCAGCTTATTCGGGACAGAACAAGAGACCCAGTACTTC. The chain combines TRBV7-8 with TRBJ2-5; 7 nucleotides match TRBD1. With V trimmed by 2 bases and J by 2 bases, 5 bases remained unmatched. CDR3 length equals 15 residues. Germline V gives CDR1 SGHVS, CDR2 FQNEAQ.

This clonotype came up a few times. The chain joins TRBV19 to TRBJ2-1, with 8 bases matching TRBD2. Germline V lookup: CDR1 LNHDA, CDR2 SQIVND (reference sequence). The CDR3 has 15 residues. V lost 7 bases and J lost 2; bases outside the gene matches: 7. CDR3 nucleotides: TGTGCCAGTAACCCTCTAGCGGGCCCCTACAATGAGCAGTTCTTC. Its protein product is CASNPLAGPYNEQFF.

This clonotype has ten or more counts. V gene TRBV6-2 or TRBV6-3 combines with J gene TRBJ2-1, with D uncertain. CDR3 length: 12 residues. Per the germline V gene, CDR1 is MNHEY and CDR2 is SVGEGT. The germline V and J ends were trimmed by 2 bases and 7 bases, with 6 bases remaining between them. In DNA form, the CDR3 reads TGTGCCAGCAGTTACCGGGTGAATGAGCAGTTCTTC. Translation: CASSYRVNEQFF.

This chain uses TRBV5-4 with TRBJ1-2, with unresolved D. V gave up 0 bases and J gave up 7 bases, with 13 bases separating them. CDR1 and CDR2 from the germline V gene are SGHNT and YYREEE (reference sequence). This CDR3 comprises 14 residues. CDR3 region: CASSLELGIFGYTF. The CDR3 DNA is TGTGCCAGCAGCTTGGAATTGGGCATATTTGGCTACACCTTC. Drawing the rest from reference TRBV5-4 and TRBJ1-2, the complete variable domain is ETGVTQSPTHLIKTRGQQVTLRCSSQSGHNTVSWYQQALGQGPQFIFQYYREEENGRGNFPPRFSGLQFPNYSSELNVNALELDDSALYLCASSLELGIFGYTFGSGTRLTVV.

V is TRBV11-1 and J is TRBJ1-1; the D gene is possibly TRBD1 (5 bases). Trimming removed 5 bases from V and 1 base from J, with 23 bases in between. CDR1 is SGHAT, CDR2 FQDESV, per germline (reference sequence). CDR3 length: 18 amino acids. CDR3 bases: TGTGCCAGCAGCCGAACGGGAATCGTACACGGACAGAACACTGAAGCTTTCTTT. It encodes CASSRTGIVHGQNTEAFF. Looking up the rest from reference TRBV11-1 and TRBJ1-1 gives the full variable domain: EAEVAQSPRYKITEKSQAVAFWCDPISGHATLYWYRQILGQGPELLVQFQDESVVDDSQLPKDRFSAERLKGVDSTLKIQPAELGDSAMYLCASSRTGIVHGQNTEAFFGQGTRLTVV.

The chain is built from TRBV2 and TRBJ2-1; 8 positions agree with TRBD2. The CDR3 length is 14 residues. Germline trimming cut 4 bases from V and 4 bases from J; bases unmatched to any gene: 3. Germline V gives CDR1 SNHLY, CDR2 FYNNEI. The CDR3 DNA sequence: TGTGCCAGCAGTGGGGGGACTAGGTACAATGAGCAGTTCTTC. Its protein product is CASSGGTRYNEQFF.

The rearrangement links TRBV28 to TRBJ1-1; D remains unclear. Trimming took off 7 bases at V and 4 bases at J, with 19 bases between the two ends. Germline CDR1 and CDR2: MDHEN and SYDVKM. CDR3 length: 15 amino acids. This CDR3 is CASIMQEVGGTEAFF. The CDR3 DNA follows: TGTGCCAGCATCATGCAGGAGGTGGGAGGCACTGAAGCTTTCTTT. Based on the CDR3 plus reference TRBV28 and TRBJ1-1, the full variable domain is DVKVTQSSRYLVKRTGEKVFLECVQDMDHENMFWYRQDPGLGLRLIYFSYDVKMKEKGDIPEGYSVSREKKERFSLILESASTNQTSMYLCASIMQEVGGTEAFFGQGTRLTVV.

There are a few counts of this clonotype. V gene TRBV20-1 combines with J gene TRBJ2-7; possible D gene TRBD1, 5 bases. Per the germline V gene, CDR1 is DFQATT and CDR2 is SNEGSKA (reference sequence). This CDR3 region has 14 residues. V lost 3 bases to trimming and J lost 3 bases, with 15 bases between them. The CDR3 DNA follows: TGCAGTGCTAGTACAGAACAGGATTTCTACGAGCAGTACTTC. It is translated as CSASTEQDFYEQYF.

The chain combines TRBV29-1 with TRBJ2-1; 7 bases fit TRBD2. The germline V gene has CDR1 SQVTM and CDR2 ANQGSEA. J lost 2 bases, V lost 3 bases, and 7 bases had no gene match. The CDR3 consists of 15 residues. CDR3 residues: CSVDGLADAYNEQFF. CDR3 in DNA: TGCAGCGTTGATGGGCTAGCGGACGCCTACAATGAGCAGTTCTTC.

This chain uses TRBV4-1 with TRBJ2-1, with D maybe TRBD1 (5 bases). The V and J ends lost 3 bases and 2 bases respectively, with 8 bases between them. CDR1 and CDR2 (germline): MGHRA, YSYEKL. The CDR3 runs to 14 residues. CDR3 DNA: TGCGCCAGCAGCCAGGTGGACACCTACAATGAGCAGTTCTTC. Translating gives CASSQVDTYNEQFF.

The chain employs TRBV4-1 and TRBJ2-7; 11 nucleotides align to TRBD2. V lost 4 bases, J lost 0 bases, and 5 bases stayed unmatched. The germline V gene has CDR1 MGHRA and CDR2 YSYEKL. The CDR3 contains 16 residues. The CDR3 DNA reads as TGCGCCAGCAGCCGACGACTAGCGGGGCACTCCTACGAGCAGTACTTC. Protein product: CASSRRLAGHSYEQYF.

Here the CDR3 reads CASSQGEGALTGELFF. The CDR3, as DNA: TGCGCCAGCAGCCAGGGGGAGGGGGCGCTTACCGGGGAGCTGTTTTTT. This sequence joins TRBV4-3 and TRBJ2-2, with D perhaps given as TRBD1 or TRBD2 (7 bases each). The V end lost 3 bases, the J end lost 5 bases, and 16 bases lay between the germline ends. Germline V gene sequence: CDR1 LGHNA, CDR2 YSLEER. CDR3 length equals 16 residues.